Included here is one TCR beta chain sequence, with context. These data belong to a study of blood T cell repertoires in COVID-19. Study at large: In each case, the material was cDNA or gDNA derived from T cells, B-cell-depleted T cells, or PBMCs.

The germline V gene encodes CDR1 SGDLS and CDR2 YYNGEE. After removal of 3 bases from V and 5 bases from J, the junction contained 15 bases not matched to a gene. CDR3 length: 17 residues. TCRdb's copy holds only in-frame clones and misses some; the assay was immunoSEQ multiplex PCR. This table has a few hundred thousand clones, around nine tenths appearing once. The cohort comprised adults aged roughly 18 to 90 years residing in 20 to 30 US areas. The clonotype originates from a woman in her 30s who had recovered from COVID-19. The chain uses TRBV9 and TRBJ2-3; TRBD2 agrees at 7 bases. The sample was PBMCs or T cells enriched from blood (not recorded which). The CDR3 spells CASSAPQGRWGGDTQYF. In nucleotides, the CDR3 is TGTGCCAGCAGCGCCCCCCAAGGTCGCTGGGGGGGAGATACGCAGTATTTT.